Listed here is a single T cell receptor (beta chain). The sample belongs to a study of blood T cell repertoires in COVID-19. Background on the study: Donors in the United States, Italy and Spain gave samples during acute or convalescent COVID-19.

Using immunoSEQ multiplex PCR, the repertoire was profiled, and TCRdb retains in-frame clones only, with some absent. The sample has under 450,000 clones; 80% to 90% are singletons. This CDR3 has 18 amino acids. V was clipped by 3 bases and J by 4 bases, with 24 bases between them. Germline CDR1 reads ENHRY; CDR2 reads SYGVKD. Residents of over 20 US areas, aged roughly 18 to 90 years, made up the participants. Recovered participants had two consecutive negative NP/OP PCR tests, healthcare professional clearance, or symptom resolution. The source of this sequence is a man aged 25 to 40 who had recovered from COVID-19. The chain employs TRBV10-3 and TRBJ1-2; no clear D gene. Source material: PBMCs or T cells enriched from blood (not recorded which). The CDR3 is CAISDSTPGFPSSYGYTF. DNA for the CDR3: TGTGCCATCAGTGACAGTACCCCGGGATTCCCTTCCTCCTATGGCTACACCTTC.